These 5 T cell receptor beta chains were all obtained from the same sample, sequenced in a study of identical twins. MiXCR, applied by TCRdb to the 5' RACE reads, yields one record per CDR3 protein. The sample contains hundreds of thousands of distinct CDR3 sequences, 7.5% of which appear only once. These data also formed part of another study, on yellow fever vaccine responses in identical twins.

The specimen sequenced was memory (CD45RO+) T cells sorted from blood. These TCRs come from a woman younger than 30 in good health.

This clonotype was seen repeatedly, ten times or more. The chain combines TRBV3-1 with TRBJ2-1; D remains unclear. Between the trimmed V and J ends, which lost 4 bases and 1 base, there was a span of 8 bases. Looked up from germline, CDR1 is LGHDT and CDR2 is YNNKEL (reference sequence). The CDR3 loop spans 14 amino acids. The DNA of the CDR3 is TGTGCCAGCAGCCTCGAGTTTTCCTACAATGAGCAGTTCTTC. Amino acids: CASSLEFSYNEQFF.

In its sample, this clonotype was seen many times. The chain is built from TRBV5-1 and TRBJ2-7; 7 nucleotides match TRBD1. Trimming at V came to 4 bases and at J to 6 bases, leaving 4 bases not matched to a gene. Germline V gene lookup returns CDR1 SGHRS and CDR2 YFSETQ. The CDR3 has 12 amino acids. CDR3 DNA: TGCGCCAGCAGCAGTAACAGGGGCGAGCAGTACTTC. It encodes CASSSNRGEQYF.

The chain joins TRBV12-3 or TRBV12-4 to TRBJ2-1; the D gene is possibly TRBD1 (6 bases). The CDR3 is 15 amino acids. Trimming took off 6 bases at V and 6 bases at J, with 18 bases between the two ends. The CDR3 coding sequence is TGTGCCAGCAGCCTCTGGACAGATTCCGCCAATGAGCAGTTCTTC. It translates to CASSLWTDSANEQFF.

V is TRBV6-1 and J is TRBJ2-7; the D is unclear. The CDR3 has 14 amino acids. Germline V gene sequence: CDR1 MNHNS, CDR2 SASEGT. The V end lost 4 bases, the J end lost 1 base, and 11 bases lay between the germline ends. The CDR3, as DNA: TGTGCCAGCAGTGTACCTGGGATTTCCTACGAGCAGTACTTC. Protein product: CASSVPGISYEQYF.

At least ten counts were recorded for this clonotype. In DNA form, the CDR3 reads TGTGCCAGCAGTGAGGTCGGCAGTTTGTACGGAAACACCATATATTTT. This sequence encodes CASSEVGSLYGNTIYF. V and J are TRBV25-1 and TRBJ1-3; D ambiguous. CDR1 and CDR2 from the germline V gene are MGHDK and SYGVNS. Trimming cost V 3 bases and J 4 bases, with 16 bases left between them. This CDR3 is 16 amino acids long.